This T cell receptor beta chain was observed in a study of blood T cell repertoires in COVID-19. Across the study: COVID-19 samples from acute and convalescent phases originated in the United States, Italy and Spain. Sources were T cells, B-cell-depleted T cells, or PBMCs; the material itself was cDNA or gDNA.

The germline V gene has CDR1 SGHRS and CDR2 YFSETQ. The CDR3 runs 16 residues. The V and J ends lost 3 bases and 4 bases respectively, with 19 bases between them. Source study methods: Counts of nucleated cells, estimated from reference gene primer amplification, were obtained. Produced via immunoSEQ multiplex PCR; TCRdb's table is partial and in-frame only. V and J calls and clone size are given by that table; D and trimming were obtained from the DNA. The profile shows approximately 360,000 clones, approximately 88% of them singletons. The chain is built from TRBV5-1 and TRBJ1-1; no clear D gene. The specimen sequenced was PBMCs or T cells enriched from blood (not recorded which). This receptor was identified in a woman aged 25 to 39 with acute COVID-19. The CDR3 DNA sequence: TGCGCCAGCAGCTCCCTCCATACAGCAGGAAGCACTGAAGCTTTCTTT. Translation: CASSSLHTAGSTEAFF.